These T cell receptor beta chains were read from a single sample in a study of cytomegalovirus exposure and HLA in healthy donors. Sequencing was performed with immunoSEQ multiplex PCR; in TCRdb, only in-frame clones are kept and a portion is missing. The data contain 50,000 to 70,000 clones, roughly 74% of them singletons. The specimen sequenced was PBMCs. The receptors derive from a man aged 35-49 years in good health and CMV-seropositive. Each CDR3 is given with its conserved first and last residue. A D gene is named only where the DNA matches it firmly. Rows may omit the clone size; those that give it use once, few, many or a size class.

TRBV29-1,.,TRBJ2-7,.,TGCAGCGTTGGGGCCGAGGGCGAGCAGTACTTC,CSVGAEGEQYF
TRBV5-6,.,TRBJ1-5,TRBD1,TGTGCCAGCAGCTCACTACGGGACAGTCAGGTCGGGCAGCCCCAGCATTTT,CASSSLRDSQVGQPQHF
TRBV19,.,TRBJ1-2,TRBD1,TGTGCCAGTAGTAAGGACAGGGGGGATGATGGCTACACCTTC,CASSKDRGDDGYTF
TRBV14,.,TRBJ1-1,TRBD1,TGTGCCAGCAGCCATAGACAGGGGACATCCCCTGCGCGAGAAGCTTTCTTT,CASSHRQGTSPAREAFF
TRBV9,.,TRBJ2-7,TRBD1,TGTGCCAGCAGCTTTTCCGGGACAGGGGGCCACGAGCAGTACTTC,CASSFSGTGGHEQYF
TRBV5-6,.,TRBJ1-1,.,TGTGCCAGCAGCTTGCGCAGGGGAAACACTGAAGCTTTCTTT,CASSLRRGNTEAFF
TRBV5-5,.,TRBJ1-6,TRBD1,TGTGCCAGCAGCTTCGGGACAGGGAGGAATTCACCCCTCCACTTT,CASSFGTGRNSPLHF
TRBV25-1,few,TRBJ1-3,.,TGTGCCAGCAGTGCCCCAGGGAACGGAAACACCATATATTTT,CASSAPGNGNTIYF
TRBV29-1,.,TRBJ1-2,TRBD1,TGCAGCGCGGGGACAGGGAGTTATGGCTACACCTTC,CSAGTGSYGYTF
TRBV10-3,few,TRBJ1-3,.,TGTGCCATCGGCCGCCCCGACTCTGGAAACACCATATATTTT,CAIGRPDSGNTIYF
TRBV6-5,.,TRBJ2-7,.,TGTGCCAGCAGTTACCCCGGATTCTTGGGCCAGTACTTC,CASSYPGFLGQYF
TRBV6-1,.,TRBJ1-3,TRBD1,TGTGCCAGCGGGACAGAGGGAAACACCATATATTTT,CASGTEGNTIYF
TRBV5-1,.,TRBJ2-5,.,TGCGCCAGCAGCTTGCTACCCCAGGGGGAGACCCAGTACTTC,CASSLLPQGETQYF
TRBV30,.,TRBJ2-3,TRBD2,TGTGCCGTAAGACTAGCGGGGGCTGAAGATACGCAGTATTTT,CAVRLAGAEDTQYF
TRBV5-4,.,TRBJ1-2,.,TGTGCCAGCAGCTTAGATCCAGGGTTAAGTGGCTACACCTTC,CASSLDPGLSGYTF
TRBV6-6,.,TRBJ1-1,TRBD1,TGTGCCAGCAGCACCGACAGGGCTTTGGGCACTGAAGCTTTCTTT,CASSTDRALGTEAFF
TRBV5-8,few,TRBJ1-1,.,TGTGCCAGCAGCTTGGACAGGAACACTGAAGCTTTCTTT,CASSLDRNTEAFF
TRBV6-1,.,TRBJ1-4,TRBD1,TGTGCCAGCAGTGGACAGGGCCGATACGGTGAAAAACTGTTTTTT,CASSGQGRYGEKLFF
TRBV6-9,few,TRBJ2-3,TRBD2,TGTGCCAGCAGATCCGGGACTAGCGGGACGTTGCAGTATTTT,CASRSGTSGTLQYF
TRBV27,.,TRBJ2-7,.,TGTGCCAGCCATATGGGCAGGGGCTACGAGCAGTACTTC,CASHMGRGYEQYF
TRBV6-1,.,TRBJ2-7,.,TGTGCCAGCAGTGCAACAGGGCACGAGCAGTACTTC,CASSATGHEQYF
TRBV14,.,TRBJ2-2,.,TGTGCCAGCAGCCCCCTCGACTGGGCGGGAAGCACCGGGGAGCTGTTTTTT,CASSPLDWAGSTGELFF
TRBV5-4,few,TRBJ2-3,TRBD2,TGTGCCAGCCCTAGCGGGGGGGCCAGGACCACAGATACGCAGTATTTT,CASPSGGARTTDTQYF
TRBV6-1,.,TRBJ1-5,.,TGTGCCAGCAAGAATCCGGACAGCAGCAATCAGCCCCAGCATTTT,CASKNPDSSNQPQHF
TRBV6-5,few,TRBJ2-1,TRBD2,TGTGCCAGCACCACCGGGGGGTCTGAGCAGTTCTTC,CASTTGGSEQFF
TRBV11-1,.,TRBJ2-2,TRBD2,TGTGCCAGCAGCCCACCAAGCGGGGCCGGCACCGGGGAGCTGTTTTTT,CASSPPSGAGTGELFF
TRBV30,.,TRBJ2-1,.,TGTGCCTGGAGTTTCATCAGGGGCAATGAGCAGTTCTTC,CAWSFIRGNEQFF
TRBV7-2,.,TRBJ2-5,TRBD2,TGTGCCAGCAGCTCCGGGGGGGCAGGTGGGGAGACCCAGTACTTC,CASSSGGAGGETQYF
TRBV30,.,TRBJ2-1,.,TGTGCCTGGAGTGTACGTACCGCGGGTAGGGTGCAGTTCTTC,CAWSVRTAGRVQFF
TRBV6-1,.,TRBJ2-7,.,TGTGCCAGCAGTACAGGGCGACGGGAGCAGTACTTC,CASSTGRREQYF
TRBV7-8,few,TRBJ2-7,.,TGTGCCAGCAGCTTAGCGCGGATTCAGGGTTCCGACGAGCAGTACTTC,CASSLARIQGSDEQYF
TRBV4-2,.,TRBJ1-4,.,TGTGCCAGCAGCCCGTCTCTTGAAAAACTGTTTTTT,CASSPSLEKLFF
TRBV7-3,few,TRBJ2-2,TRBD2,TGTGCCAGCAGTACCGGGACTAGCGGGGGGGCACACACCGGGGAGCTGTTTTTT,CASSTGTSGGAHTGELFF
TRBV5-1,.,TRBJ1-2,.,TGCGCCAGCAGCTTGTGGGGGGGCTCTGGCTACACCTTC,CASSLWGGSGYTF